The source of this TCR beta chain is a study of blood T cell repertoires in COVID-19. The assay was immunoSEQ multiplex PCR, and TCRdb's table has in-frame clones only and misses some. Among more than 200,000 clones listed, approximately 86% were seen once. This clone occurred a few times. Germline values: CDR1 SGHRS, CDR2 YFSETQ. The CDR3 runs 16 residues. V was clipped by 0 bases and J by 5 bases; unmatched bases: 5. The receptor comes from a human donor in a cohort sampled during active COVID-19. The chain uses TRBV5-1 and TRBJ1-2; the match to TRBD1 covers 12 bases. Sequenced material: peripheral blood. The CDR3 region has the DNA TGCGCCAGCAGCTTGGGGGACAGGGGGCCTGTGTATGGCTACACCTTC. It specifies CASSLGDRGPVYGYTF.